Listed here are 26 T cell receptor beta chains from one sample, sequenced in a study of a mutant IDH1 vaccine in newly diagnosed glioma. The repertoire was sequenced with immunoSEQ multiplex PCR; TCRdb's copy has only in-frame clones and lacks some. The data contain over 80,000 clones, 85% to 90% of them singletons. Indicated time point: baseline, week 1 (first vaccination visit). Treatment noted: pre-vaccination baseline after standard-of-care therapy. Specimen: PBMCs, collected from a glioma patient treated with radiotherapy, temozolomide or both. Source of these receptors: a woman in her forties or fifties with glioma.

V usage is TRBV5-1 and J usage is TRBJ2-1, with a possible D match to TRBD1 (6 bases). V was clipped by 0 bases and J by 4 bases, with 14 bases between them. The CDR3 runs to 16 residues. CDR1 is SGHRS, CDR2 YFSETQ, per germline. This CDR3 is CASSLGTDGIYNEQFF. DNA for the CDR3: TGCGCCAGCAGCTTGGGGACAGATGGGATATACAATGAGCAGTTCTTC. Filled out from reference TRBV5-1 and TRBJ2-1, the complete variable domain reads KAGVTQTPRYLIKTRGQQVTLSCSPISGHRSVSWYQQTPGQGLQFLFEYFSETQRNKGNFPGRFSGRQFSNSRSEMNVSTLELGDSALYLCASSLGTDGIYNEQFFGPGTRLTVL.

The chain carries TRBV15 and TRBJ2-1; 10 bases match TRBD1. V trimming: 5 bases; J trimming: 8 bases; junction bases outside the gene matches: 9. This CDR3 comprises 15 residues. Germline V CDR1 and CDR2: LNHNV, YYDKDF (reference sequence). CDR3 sequence (DNA): TGTGCCACCAGCGGTCCGGGACAGGGGAAAGATGAGCAGTTCTTC. Translating it yields CATSGPGQGKDEQFF.

The V gene is TRBV4-1, the J gene TRBJ1-1; unclear D gene. Trimming removed 4 bases from V and 1 base from J, with 10 bases in between. Germline V gene sequence: CDR1 MGHRA, CDR2 YSYEKL. CDR3 length: 14 amino acids. CDR3 residues: CASSPRGRNTEAFF. In DNA, the CDR3 is TGCGCCAGCAGCCCACGTGGGAGGAACACTGAAGCTTTCTTT.

In DNA form, the CDR3 reads TGTGCCAGCAGAGGACCGGGGTATAATTCACCCCTCCACTTT. The encoded protein is CASRGPGYNSPLHF. The rearrangement links TRBV27 to TRBJ1-6, with unresolved D. The CDR3 is made up of 14 amino acids. Germline V gene lookup returns CDR1 MNHEY and CDR2 SMNVEV (reference sequence). The V gene lost 6 bases and the J gene lost 4 bases, with 10 bases spanning the gap.

The V gene is TRBV19, the J gene TRBJ2-4; possibly TRBD2 for D (6 bases). V lost 3 bases and J lost 0, with 12 bases in between. Looked up from germline, CDR1 is LNHDA and CDR2 is SQIVND (reference sequence). This CDR3 has 16 residues. DNA for the CDR3: TGTGCCAGTAGTATCCGGGCGGGGTTAGCCAAAAACATTCAGTACTTC. Amino acids: CASSIRAGLAKNIQYF.

The gene calls are TRBV18 and TRBJ2-7; TRBD2 is a possible D gene (6 bases). The V end was cut by 3 bases, the J end by 2 bases, with 14 bases between. Germline V gives CDR1 KGHSH, CDR2 LQKENI. CDR3 size: 15 residues. CDR3 nucleotides: TGTGCCAGCTCACCCCGGGACTCTCGGGCCTACGAGCAGTACTTC. It specifies CASSPRDSRAYEQYF.

The CDR3 here is CASRLDRTQYF. DNA for the CDR3: TGTGCCAGCAGGCTTGACAGAACGCAGTATTTT. The chain combines TRBV21-1 with TRBJ2-3; TRBD1 was called by the table and not checked on the DNA. TRBV21-1 is shown as a pseudogene. The CDR3 has 11 amino acids.

In its sample, this clone was seen once. This chain joins TRBV28 and TRBJ2-2; maybe TRBD1 (6 bases). The V end lost 7 bases, the J end lost 1 base, and 10 bases lay between the germline ends. This CDR3 comprises 14 residues. Germline-derived CDR1 and CDR2 are MDHEN and SYDVKM. The CDR3 is CASTPGQNTGELFF. The DNA of the CDR3 is TGTGCCAGCACCCCGGGACAGAACACCGGGGAGCTGTTTTTT.

The rearrangement links TRBV11-2 to TRBJ2-1, with a tentative D call TRBD2 (6 bases). V was clipped by 5 bases and J by 6 bases, with 17 bases between them. Germline values: CDR1 SGHAT, CDR2 FQNNGV. There are 15 residues in the CDR3. This CDR3 reads CASSPGEGQGNEQFF. The DNA for the CDR3 is TGTGCCAGCAGCCCGGGGGAAGGTCAAGGCAATGAGCAGTTCTTC.

The chain couples TRBV15 to TRBJ2-3, with a weak D call TRBD1 (6 bases). The CDR3 is 15 residues long. The germline gives CDR1 LNHNV, CDR2 YYDKDF (reference sequence). V lost 5 bases to trimming and J lost 0 bases, with 12 bases between them. The CDR3 reads CATSPDRTSTDTQYF. CDR3 coding DNA: TGTGCCACCAGCCCGGACAGAACTAGCACAGATACGCAGTATTTT. Using reference TRBV15 and TRBJ2-3 for the parts outside the CDR3, the full variable domain is DAMVIQNPRYQVTQFGKPVTLSCSQTLNHNVMYWYQQKSSQAPKLLFHYYDKDFNNEADTPDNFQSRRPNTSFCFLDIRSPGLGDTAMYLCATSPDRTSTDTQYFGPGTRLTVL.

This chain joins TRBV29-1 and TRBJ2-1; 9 nucleotides line up with TRBD2. CDR3 size: 14 residues. J gave up 12 bases and V 8 bases, and 17 bases lay outside the gene matches. Germline values: CDR1 SQVTM, CDR2 ANQGSEA. The CDR3 nucleotides read TGCAGCTCCCGCAAGGCGGGAGGGCCCAGGGGGCAGTTCTTC. Translating it yields CSSRKAGGPRGQFF.

This CDR3 is CASRPGHLDSGANVLTF. The CDR3 DNA reads as TGTGCCAGCAGGCCGGGACACCTTGACTCTGGGGCCAACGTCCTGACTTTC. This rearrangement joins TRBV28 to TRBJ2-6, with a possible D match to TRBD1 (6 bases). V was clipped by 6 bases and J by 0 bases, with 15 bases between them. The germline V gene encodes CDR1 MDHEN and CDR2 SYDVKM. This CDR3 spans 17 amino acids.

The rearrangement joins TRBV6-6 to TRBJ2-7, with D maybe TRBD1 (6 bases). Germline CDR1 is MNHNY and CDR2 is SVGAGI (reference sequence). With 3 bases removed from V and 6 bases from J, the gap between germline ends came to 21 bases. The CDR3 runs to 16 residues. CDR3 sequence reads: CASSYGQLRVRGEQYF. The CDR3 region has the DNA TGTGCCAGCAGTTATGGACAGTTGCGAGTCCGGGGCGAGCAGTACTTC.

This clone was seen a single time. The chain combines TRBV19 with TRBJ2-7; D possibly corresponds to TRBD1 (6 bases). Germline assignment: CDR1 LNHDA and CDR2 SQIVND (reference sequence). There are 14 residues in the CDR3. V shed 6 bases and J shed 2 bases, with 14 bases lying between them. The CDR3, as DNA: TGTGCCAGTAGAAAAACGGGACATCCCTACGAGCAGTACTTC. The encoded protein is CASRKTGHPYEQYF.

CDR3 nucleotide sequence: TGCGCCAGCAGCCAAGCCTCCAGGGAGGAGACCCAGTACTTC. Its protein product is CASSQASREETQYF. This sequence joins TRBV4-1 and TRBJ2-5, with D perhaps TRBD1 or TRBD2 (5 bases each). V was pared by 1 base and J by 5 bases, with 11 bases between. Germline V gene sequence: CDR1 MGHRA, CDR2 YSYEKL. The CDR3 runs 14 residues.

This chain uses TRBV4-1 with TRBJ2-1; either TRBD1 or TRBD2 may supply D (5 bases each). Trimming removed 0 bases from V and 0 bases from J, with 12 bases in between. The germline gives CDR1 MGHRA, CDR2 YSYEKL. This CDR3 has 17 amino acids. CDR3: CASSQEYEGSSYNEQFF. The CDR3 DNA reads as TGCGCCAGCAGCCAAGAATACGAGGGGAGCTCCTACAATGAGCAGTTCTTC.

The genes are TRBV28 and TRBJ2-1; D is undetermined. Germline V lookup: CDR1 MDHEN, CDR2 SYDVKM. Trimming removed 4 bases at V and 6 bases at J, with 4 bases between. The CDR3 runs to 11 residues. CDR3 loop: CASSYGNEQFF. The CDR3 DNA reads as TGTGCCAGCAGTTATGGCAATGAGCAGTTCTTC.

The rearrangement joins TRBV10-3 to TRBJ2-1; no clear D gene. The V end lost 0 bases, the J end lost 10 bases, and 10 bases lay between the germline ends. This CDR3 is built from 13 residues. Germline CDR1 is ENHRY and CDR2 is SYGVKD. CDR3 DNA sequence: TGTGCCATCAGTGAGTCGAAGGGTTGGGAGCAGTTCTTC. It codes for CAISESKGWEQFF.

The CDR3 DNA sequence: TGTGCCAGCAGCGTAGGCGGCCGGGCTGACTCTGAAGCTTTCTTT. Translated: CASSVGGRADSEAFF. The gene calls are TRBV7-2 and TRBJ1-1; D not resolved. V lost 5 bases and J lost 6, with 19 bases in between. The CDR3 consists of 15 residues. Germline V gene data show CDR1 as SGHTA and CDR2 as FQGNSA. Drawing the rest from reference TRBV7-2 and TRBJ1-1, the complete variable domain is GAGVSQSPSNKVTEKGKDVELRCDPISGHTALYWYRQSLGQGLEFLIYFQGNSAPDKSGLPSDRFSAERTGGSVSTLTIQRTQQEDSAVYLCASSVGGRADSEAFFGQGTRLTVV.

This chain joins TRBV7-2 and TRBJ2-1, with 11 bases matching TRBD2. This CDR3 comprises 19 residues. V shed 3 bases and J 1 base; nucleotides not matched to a gene: 11. CDR1 and CDR2 from the germline V gene are SGHTA and FQGNSA. The CDR3 nucleotides are TGTGCCAGCAGCTTCCGGGGCCCTGCTAGCGGGAGGTCCTACAATGAGCAGTTCTTC. Protein: CASSFRGPASGRSYNEQFF.

The chain joins TRBV9 to TRBJ2-5; 7 bases are shared with TRBD1. J gave up 1 base and V 4 bases, and 7 bases lay outside the gene matches. The CDR3 has 15 residues. CDR1 is SGDLS and CDR2 is YYNGEE in the germline V gene. The CDR3 region is CASSPHRDSQETQYF. The CDR3, as DNA: TGTGCCAGCAGCCCCCATCGGGACAGCCAAGAGACCCAGTACTTC. Filled out from reference TRBV9 and TRBJ2-5, the complete variable domain reads DSGVTQTPKHLITATGQRVTLRCSPRSGDLSVYWYQQSLDQGLQFLIQYYNGEERAKGNILERFSAQQFPDLHSELNLSSLELGDSALYFCASSPHRDSQETQYFGPGTRLLVL.

V gene TRBV28 combines with J gene TRBJ1-5; the match to TRBD1 covers 10 bases. Trimming removed 2 bases from V and 7 bases from J; junction bases left unmatched: 8. This CDR3 spans 16 amino acids. CDR1 is MDHEN, CDR2 SYDVKM, per germline. CDR3 residues: CASSLQTGGAGQPQHF. The DNA for the CDR3 is TGTGCCAGCAGTTTACAGACAGGGGGCGCAGGACAGCCCCAGCATTTT.

The chain couples TRBV29-1 to TRBJ2-2; D remains ambiguous. Germline CDR1 SQVTM, CDR2 ANQGSEA. Trimming left V 4 bases short and J 6 bases short, with 15 bases between. CDR3 length equals 14 residues. The CDR3 DNA sequence: TGCAGCGTTGCCCTTATTGGTATTGCCGGGGAGCTGTTTTTT. This sequence encodes CSVALIGIAGELFF.

The chain links TRBV5-1 to TRBJ1-1; D may be TRBD1 (5 bases). The V gene's germline CDR1 is SGHRS and CDR2 YFSETQ. Trimming stripped 0 bases from V and 1 base from J, with 10 bases between. The CDR3 has 15 amino acids. CDR3 sequence: CASSLVGLRNTEAFF. The CDR3 region has the DNA TGCGCCAGCAGCTTGGTGGGGCTTCGGAACACTGAAGCTTTCTTT.

This clone came up a few times. This same CDR3 is encoded by further DNA sequences in the sample. V is TRBV5-1 and J is TRBJ2-5, with D unresolved. CDR1 is SGHRS, CDR2 YFSETQ, per germline. The CDR3 consists of 11 residues. Trimming cost V 1 base and J 2 bases, with 0 bases left between them. The CDR3 bases are TGCGCCAGCAGCTTGCAAGAGACCCAGTACTTC. Encoded protein: CASSLQETQYF. The whole variable domain, remainder taken from reference TRBV5-1 and TRBJ2-5, is KAGVTQTPRYLIKTRGQQVTLSCSPISGHRSVSWYQQTPGQGLQFLFEYFSETQRNKGNFPGRFSGRQFSNSRSEMNVSTLELGDSALYLCASSLQETQYFGPGTRLLVL.

This clone is a singleton in its sample. CDR3 sequence (DNA): TGTGCCAGCAGTGACTGGTCCCCGGGTTTTCGGTTCTTC. It yields the protein CASSDWSPGFRFF. The rearrangement links TRBV6-1 to TRBJ2-1; D unclear. CDR1 and CDR2 (germline): MNHNS, SASEGT. V shed 3 bases and J shed 15 bases, with 18 bases lying between them. The CDR3 extends over 13 amino acids.